The 29 T cell receptor beta chains below all came from one sample that was sequenced in a study of T cell repertoires in cytomegalovirus infection. Using its own MiXCR run on the reads, TCRdb lists one record per CDR3 protein. The table shows roughly 800,000 distinct CDR3 sequences, with 25% to 35% occurring only once. No antigen has been assigned to these receptors. The sequences come from cultured CD8+ T cells from PBMCs, collected from culture after CMV antigen stimulation. All receptors come from a human donor in good health (CMV status not recorded). Some clones in this sample may be carry-over from other donors' samples.

This clonotype came up a few times. This chain links TRBV12-3 or TRBV12-4 with TRBJ1-2, with D perhaps TRBD1 (6 bases). V was shortened by 8 bases and J by 4 bases, with 17 bases between the two germline ends. This CDR3 has 14 residues. The CDR3 DNA sequence: TGTGCCAGCGTGTTTAGGGGGGCGGGCTATGGCTACACCTTC. Translation: CASVFRGAGYGYTF.

Ten or more counts support this clonotype. The rearrangement joins TRBV7-9 to TRBJ1-4; unclear D gene. Trimming cost V 5 bases and J 4 bases, with 2 bases left between them. Germline V gene data show CDR1 as SEHNR and CDR2 as FQNEAQ (reference sequence). CDR3 length: 11 amino acids. The DNA for the CDR3 is TGTGCCAGCAGCCGTAATGAAAAACTGTTTTTT. Translation: CASSRNEKLFF. Supplemented by reference TRBV7-9 and TRBJ1-4, the full variable domain reads DTGVSQNPRHKITKRGQNVTFRCDPISEHNRLYWYRQTLGQGPEFLTYFQNEAQLEKSRLLSDRFSAERPKGSFSTLEIQRTEQGDSAMYLCASSRNEKLFFGSGTQLSVL.

This clonotype occurred many times. The rearrangement uses TRBV7-6 and TRBJ2-2; the D is unclear. The CDR3 covers 13 residues. Germline V gives CDR1 SGHVS, CDR2 FNYEAQ. Trimming stripped 3 bases from V and 5 bases from J, with 7 bases between. CDR3 in amino acids: CASSLSVTGELFF. For the CDR3, the DNA is TGTGCCAGCAGCTTGTCCGTTACCGGGGAGCTGTTTTTT.

This clonotype was seen only a few times. This rearrangement joins TRBV12-3 or TRBV12-4 to TRBJ1-5; D not resolved. This CDR3 has 17 amino acids. Trimming shortened V by 0 bases and J by 0 bases, and 12 bases separated the two germline ends. The CDR3 bases are TGTGCCAGCAGTTTAGCGCGGCCGGGCTATAGCAATCAGCCCCAGCATTTT. This translates into CASSLARPGYSNQPQHF.

This chain connects TRBV4-1 to TRBJ2-3; 11 nucleotides match TRBD2. Germline loops: CDR1 MGHRA, CDR2 YSYEKL. The CDR3 is made up of 17 amino acids. J gave up 0 bases and V 4 bases, and 6 bases lay outside the gene matches. The CDR3 DNA reads as TGCGCCAGCAGCCGCTCAGGACTAGCGGGTAGCACAGATACGCAGTATTTT. It encodes CASSRSGLAGSTDTQYF.

This clonotype was detected only a few times. The rearrangement uses TRBV6-4 and TRBJ2-6; the D is unclear. Trimming removed 9 bases from V and 0 bases from J, with 9 bases in between. CDR3 length equals 14 residues. Germline-derived CDR1 and CDR2 are MRHNA and SNTAGT. The CDR3 nucleotides read TGTGCCAGTAAGCACAGCTCTGGGGCCAACGTCCTGACTTTC. It yields the protein CASKHSSGANVLTF.

This clonotype has just a few counts. V is TRBV29-1 and J is TRBJ1-2; D not resolved. V gave up 0 bases and J gave up 8 bases, with 16 bases separating them. Germline V gives CDR1 SQVTM, CDR2 ANQGSEA. The CDR3 length is 14 residues. CDR3 amino acids: CSVEDPSLSGGYTF. In DNA form, the CDR3 reads TGCAGCGTTGAAGATCCGTCCCTCTCGGGAGGCTACACCTTC.

The V gene is TRBV6-6, the J gene TRBJ2-7; D unclear. Trimming took 4 bases from V and 2 from J, leaving 9 bases between them. The CDR3 is made up of 13 amino acids. CDR1 is MNHNY and CDR2 is SVGAGI in the germline V gene (reference sequence). This CDR3 reads CASSSPTPYEQYV. The CDR3 bases are TGTGCCAGCAGTTCCCCGACTCCCTACGAGCAGTACGTC.

The chain combines TRBV6-1 with TRBJ1-1; TRBD1 agrees at 9 bases. The V gene end was trimmed by 5 bases and the J gene end by 5 bases; junction bases not matched to a gene: 12. The CDR3 sequence is 16 residues long. In germline, CDR1 is MNHNS, CDR2 SASEGT. CDR3: CASSYDRGEFGTEAFF. The CDR3 DNA reads as TGTGCCAGCAGTTATGACAGGGGGGAATTTGGAACTGAAGCTTTCTTT.

This chain's CDR3 is CATSSYDRANEKLFF. Here the CDR3 DNA reads TGTGCCACCAGCAGTTACGACAGGGCTAATGAAAAACTGTTTTTT. The V gene is TRBV15, the J gene TRBJ1-4, with 7 bases aligning to TRBD1. This CDR3 has 15 amino acids. The ends lost 3 bases at V and 3 bases at J; junction bases unmatched: 4. Per germline, CDR1 LNHNV and CDR2 YYDKDF (reference sequence).

This clonotype was seen many times. The V and J genes are TRBV7-2 and TRBJ1-4, with 10 bases matching TRBD1. With 2 bases clipped from V and 6 bases from J, the junction kept 12 bases outside the gene matches. CDR3 length equals 18 residues. Per germline, CDR1 SGHTA and CDR2 FQGNSA. Here the CDR3 DNA reads TGTGCCAGCAGCTTACCGACAGGGGGCCAATCGGAGGATGAAAAACTGTTTTTT. Amino acids: CASSLPTGGQSEDEKLFF.

The V and J genes are TRBV14 and TRBJ2-1, with 8 bases aligning to TRBD2. This CDR3 contains 19 residues. The J segment lost 7 bases and the V segment lost 2 bases, leaving 19 bases of the junction unmatched. Germline V CDR1 and CDR2: SGHDN, FVKESK. CDR3 sequence (DNA): TGTGCCAGCAGCCAAAAGTCCTACGAGGCTAGCGGGTTGGAAAATGAGCAGTTCTTC. Amino acids: CASSQKSYEASGLENEQFF.

The J gene is TRBJ1-1, the V gene TRBV6-8; D is ambiguous. Germline CDR1 reads MNHGY; CDR2 reads SAAAGT. With 6 bases removed from V and 0 bases from J, the gap between germline ends came to 8 bases. CDR3 size: 13 residues. In DNA, the CDR3 is TGTGCCAGCAGGCCCGGGATGAACACTGAAGCTTTCTTT. This translates into CASRPGMNTEAFF.

J is TRBJ2-3 and V is TRBV27; D possibly matches TRBD1 or TRBD2 (6 bases each). The CDR3 is 15 amino acids. Germline V gene sequence: CDR1 MNHEY, CDR2 SMNVEV (reference sequence). Trimming left V 1 base short and J 2 bases short, with 10 bases between. The CDR3 sequence: CASSLFGGTTDTQYF. The DNA for the CDR3 is TGTGCCAGCAGTTTATTCGGGGGCACCACAGATACGCAGTATTTT.

In its sample, this clonotype was seen a few times. J is TRBJ2-7 and V is TRBV7-9; the D is unclear. The CDR3 length is 13 residues. The V end lost 5 bases, the J end lost 5 bases, and 13 bases lay between the germline ends. CDR1 and CDR2 (germline): SEHNR, FQNEAQ (reference sequence). CDR3 DNA: TGTGCCAGCAGCCCATCGGCAGCCCACGAGCAGTACTTC. Residues: CASSPSAAHEQYF.

This clonotype was detected only a few times. This clone may be a read error of a much larger clone one base away. The chain joins TRBV7-2 to TRBJ2-5; TRBD2 matches 9 bases. This CDR3 has 14 amino acids. CDR1 SGHTA and CDR2 FQGNSA come from the germline V gene. J lost 3 bases, V lost 5 bases, and 4 bases had no gene match. CDR3 in DNA: TGTGCCAGCAGCCTAATAGCGGGGGAAGAGACCCAGTACTTC. Amino acid sequence: CASSLIAGEETQYF. Using reference TRBV7-2 and TRBJ2-5 for the parts outside the CDR3, the full variable domain is GAGVSQSPSNKVTEKGKDVELRCDPISGHTALYWYRQSLGQGLEFLIYFQGNSAPDKSGLPSDRFSAERTGGSVSTLTIQRTQQEDSAVYLCASSLIAGEETQYFGPGTRLLVL.

The chain couples TRBV7-6 to TRBJ1-1, with TRBD1 identical over 7 bases. The germline V gene has CDR1 SGHVS and CDR2 FNYEAQ. After removal of 0 bases from V and 1 base from J, the junction contained 11 bases not matched to a gene. The CDR3 contains 18 residues. This CDR3 reads CASSLAPGTDTSNTEAFF. The CDR3 DNA follows: TGTGCCAGCAGCTTAGCCCCCGGGACAGACACCTCGAACACTGAAGCTTTCTTT.

This clonotype has only a few counts. This chain links TRBV28 with TRBJ1-1, with D unclear. V gave up 4 bases and J gave up 0 bases, with 15 bases separating them. This CDR3 has 16 amino acids. From germline, CDR1 is MDHEN and CDR2 SYDVKM. The CDR3 nucleotides read TGTGCCAGCAGTTCTTTCATTGGGAGGGTGAACACTGAAGCTTTCTTT. It codes for CASSSFIGRVNTEAFF. Combining the CDR3 with reference TRBV28 and TRBJ1-1 gives the whole variable domain DVKVTQSSRYLVKRTGEKVFLECVQDMDHENMFWYRQDPGLGLRLIYFSYDVKMKEKGDIPEGYSVSREKKERFSLILESASTNQTSMYLCASSSFIGRVNTEAFFGQGTRLTVV.

This clonotype was seen more than once but under ten times. The rearrangement joins TRBV6-2 or TRBV6-3 to TRBJ2-1, with a weak D call TRBD1 (5 bases). Germline V gives CDR1 MNHEY, CDR2 SVGEGT. The CDR3 sequence is 14 residues long. Trimming took 1 base from V and 8 from J, leaving 12 bases between them. CDR3 DNA: TGTGCCAGCAGTTACTGGGCAGGGCAGGATGAGCAGTTCTTC. This sequence encodes CASSYWAGQDEQFF.

This clonotype has only a few counts. V and J are TRBV19 and TRBJ1-1; a possible D gene is TRBD1 (6 bases). The CDR3 loop spans 13 amino acids. V was cut by 9 bases and J by 7 bases, with 18 bases left in between. Germline assignment: CDR1 LNHDA and CDR2 SQIVND (reference sequence). The CDR3 reads CASLGVEGDEAFF. The CDR3 coding sequence is TGTGCCAGCCTTGGAGTCGAGGGGGATGAAGCTTTCTTT.

This clonotype was seen repeatedly, ten times or more. The V gene is TRBV7-2, the J gene TRBJ2-5, with TRBD1 matching over 7 bases. The junction had 2 bases not matched to a gene; V was cut back by 4 bases and J by 0 bases. The germline gives CDR1 SGHTA, CDR2 FQGNSA. CDR3 size: 14 residues. This CDR3 reads CASSWDSNQETQYF. The CDR3 nucleotides read TGTGCCAGCAGCTGGGACAGTAACCAAGAGACCCAGTACTTC. Drawing the rest from reference TRBV7-2 and TRBJ2-5, the complete variable domain is GAGVSQSPSNKVTEKGKDVELRCDPISGHTALYWYRQSLGQGLEFLIYFQGNSAPDKSGLPSDRFSAERTGGSVSTLTIQRTQQEDSAVYLCASSWDSNQETQYFGPGTRLLVL.

The chain carries TRBV4-3 and TRBJ1-4; 8 bases are a match to TRBD1. Germline loops: CDR1 LGHNA, CDR2 YSLEER. J gave up 4 bases and V 3 bases, and 7 bases lay outside the gene matches. This CDR3 has 16 residues. The CDR3 spells CASSQQGARSNEKLFF. The DNA of the CDR3 is TGCGCCAGCAGCCAGCAGGGGGCTCGGAGTAATGAAAAACTGTTTTTT.

This clonotype was detected only a few times. This sequence joins TRBV12-3 or TRBV12-4 and TRBJ2-2; D call uncertain. Deletions cut 2 bases from V and 6 bases from J, with 10 bases between. The CDR3 has 14 residues. The CDR3 here is CASSLIGVAGELFF. The CDR3 DNA sequence: TGTGCCAGCAGTTTAATAGGAGTGGCCGGGGAGCTGTTTTTT.

This clonotype was found a few times. The CDR3 sequence is CASRQSDRTGELFF. Here the CDR3 DNA reads TGTGCCAGCAGGCAATCCGATCGCACCGGGGAGCTGTTTTTT. This chain connects TRBV25-1 to TRBJ2-2; D unclear. The V end was cut by 6 bases, the J end by 4 bases, with 12 bases between. The CDR3 extends over 14 amino acids. Looked up from germline, CDR1 is MGHDK and CDR2 is SYGVNS.

The V call is TRBV12-3 or TRBV12-4, the J call TRBJ1-2; 8 bases map to TRBD1. V shed 5 bases, J shed 3 bases, and the junction held 5 bases outside the gene matches. The CDR3 covers 14 residues. The chain's CDR3 is CASSPGGADYGYTF. As DNA, the CDR3 is TGTGCCAGCAGTCCAGGGGGCGCGGACTATGGCTACACCTTC.

The chain links TRBV24-1 to TRBJ2-2; a possible D gene is TRBD1 (6 bases). In germline, CDR1 is KGHDR, CDR2 SFDVKD. V was shortened by 5 bases and J by 2 bases, with 14 bases between the two germline ends. The CDR3 runs 16 residues. The CDR3 coding sequence is TGTGCCACCAGTGGGAGACCGGGACATAACACCGGGGAGCTGTTTTTT. Its protein product is CATSGRPGHNTGELFF.

The chain couples TRBV7-6 to TRBJ2-1; D not resolved. The length of the CDR3 is 15 residues. Trimming took 1 base from V and 8 from J, leaving 15 bases between them. The germline V gene encodes CDR1 SGHVS and CDR2 FNYEAQ. The CDR3 spells CASSLGVVELDEQFF. CDR3 sequence (DNA): TGTGCCAGCAGCTTAGGGGTGGTAGAGTTGGATGAGCAGTTCTTC.

This clonotype showed up just a few times. The chain recombines TRBV7-8 with TRBJ2-7, with TRBD2 as a possible D gene (5 bases). Germline lookup yields CDR1 SGHVS and CDR2 FQNEAQ. The CDR3 consists of 15 residues. The CDR3 loop reads CVTAAGERGPYEQYF. Here the CDR3 DNA reads TGTGTCACAGCGGCCGGGGAAAGAGGACCCTACGAGCAGTACTTC.

CDR3 nucleotide sequence: TGTGCCAGCAGTCCTCGCCTCGGGACAGTGGGGGAAAAACTGTTTTTT. Encoded protein: CASSPRLGTVGEKLFF. J is TRBJ1-4 and V is TRBV2, with 7 bases fitting TRBD1. The CDR3 covers 16 residues. Germline V CDR1 and CDR2: SNHLY, FYNNEI. Losses at the gene ends were 5 bases for V and 8 bases for J; bases not matched to a gene: 14.